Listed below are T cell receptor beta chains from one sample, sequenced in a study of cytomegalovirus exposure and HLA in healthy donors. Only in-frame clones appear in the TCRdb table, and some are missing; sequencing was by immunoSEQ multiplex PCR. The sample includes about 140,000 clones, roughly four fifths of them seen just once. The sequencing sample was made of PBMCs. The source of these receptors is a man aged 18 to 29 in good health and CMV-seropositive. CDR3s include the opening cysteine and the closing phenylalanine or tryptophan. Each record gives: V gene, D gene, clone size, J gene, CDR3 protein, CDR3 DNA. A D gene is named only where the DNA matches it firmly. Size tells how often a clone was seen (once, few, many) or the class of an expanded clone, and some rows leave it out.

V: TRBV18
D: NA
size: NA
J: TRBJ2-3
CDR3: CASSRRTTLRTDTQYF
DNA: TGTGCCAGCTCACGAAGAACTACGTTACGCACAGATACGCAGTATTTT

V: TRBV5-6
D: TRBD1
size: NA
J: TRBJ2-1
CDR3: CASSHPLDRGLNEQFF
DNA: TGTGCCAGCAGCCACCCTTTGGACAGGGGTCTCAATGAGCAGTTCTTC

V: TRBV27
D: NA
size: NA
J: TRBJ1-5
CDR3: CASSSLRGREIEQPQHF
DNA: TGTGCCAGCAGTAGCCTACGGGGTAGGGAGATCGAACAGCCCCAGCATTTT

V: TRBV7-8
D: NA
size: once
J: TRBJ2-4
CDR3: CASSFQGSIAKNIQYF
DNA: TGTGCCAGCAGCTTTCAGGGGTCCATAGCCAAAAACATTCAGTACTTC

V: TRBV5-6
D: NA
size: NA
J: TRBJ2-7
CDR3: CASRRQDRWRAEQYF
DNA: TGTGCCAGCAGACGACAAGACAGATGGAGAGCCGAGCAGTACTTC

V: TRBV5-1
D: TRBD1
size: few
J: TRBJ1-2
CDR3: CASRAGTGGYYGYTF
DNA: TGCGCCAGCAGGGCCGGGACAGGGGGCTACTATGGCTACACCTTC

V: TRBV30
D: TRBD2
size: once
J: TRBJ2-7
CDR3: CAWTALATSEQYF
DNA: TGTGCCTGGACTGCACTAGCGACGAGCGAGCAGTACTTC

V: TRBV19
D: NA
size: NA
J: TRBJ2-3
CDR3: CASSPLTAGGADTQYF
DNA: TGTGCCAGTAGTCCTCTGACCGCCGGAGGTGCAGATACGCAGTATTTT

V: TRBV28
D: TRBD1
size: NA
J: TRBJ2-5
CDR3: CASSVDRGETQYF
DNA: TGTGCCAGCAGTGTCGACAGGGGAGAGACCCAGTACTTC

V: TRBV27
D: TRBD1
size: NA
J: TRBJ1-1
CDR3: CASSVQGVNTEAFF
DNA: TGTGCCAGCAGTGTCCAGGGGGTGAACACTGAAGCTTTCTTT

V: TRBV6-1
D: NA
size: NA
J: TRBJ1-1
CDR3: CASSLPQGPNTEAFF
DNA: TGTGCCAGCAGTCTCCCACAGGGACCGAACACTGAAGCTTTCTTT

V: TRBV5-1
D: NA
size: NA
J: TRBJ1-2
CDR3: CASSLGSTRGYTF
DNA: TGCGCCAGCAGCCTCGGGTCCACACGGGGCTACACCTTC

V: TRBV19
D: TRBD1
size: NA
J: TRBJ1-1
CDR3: CASSIMGQGRTEAFF
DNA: TGTGCCAGTAGTATTATGGGACAGGGGCGTACTGAAGCTTTCTTT

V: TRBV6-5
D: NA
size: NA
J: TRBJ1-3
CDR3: CASSYTGLNSGNTIYF
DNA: TGTGCCAGCAGTTACACGGGACTCAACTCTGGAAACACCATATATTTT

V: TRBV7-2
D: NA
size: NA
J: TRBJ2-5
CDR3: CASSFPPSYQETQYF
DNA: TGTGCCAGCAGCTTCCCCCCGTCGTACCAAGAGACCCAGTACTTC